Listed here are 25 T cell receptor beta chains from one sample, sequenced in a study of T cell responses to AZD1222 COVID-19 vaccine. Profiling relied on immunoSEQ multiplex PCR, and the TCRdb table lists in-frame clones only, not all of them. The sample holds 120,000 or so clones, roughly 91% seen once. The sample consisted of peripheral blood, taken on day 0 of AZD1222 vaccination. These receptor sequences come from an adult in good health.

The genes are TRBV10-3 and TRBJ1-2, with D hard to call. Trimming took off 6 bases at V and 7 bases at J, with 21 bases between the two ends. CDR3 length: 15 residues. From germline, CDR1 is ENHRY and CDR2 SYGVKD. CDR3 amino acids: CAISPSGGRGRGYTF. The DNA for the CDR3 is TGTGCCATCAGCCCGAGTGGTGGACGAGGTCGTGGCTACACCTTC.

V is TRBV4-1 and J is TRBJ1-5, with 10 bases lining up with TRBD1. Trimming removed 0 bases from V and 6 bases from J; junction bases left unmatched: 5. The CDR3 is 16 amino acids. CDR1 is MGHRA, CDR2 YSYEKL, per germline. CDR3 in DNA: TGCGCCAGCAGCCAAGATCGACAGGGGGCAGGTCAGCCCCAGCATTTT. It translates to CASSQDRQGAGQPQHF.

The sample holds one count of this clone. This chain joins TRBV27 and TRBJ1-2, with D uncertain. Germline lookup yields CDR1 MNHEY and CDR2 SMNVEV (reference sequence). V gave up 5 bases and J gave up 1 base, with 14 bases separating them. The CDR3 sequence is 15 residues long. In DNA, the CDR3 is TGTGCCAGCAGTCCAGCGCTGAGGATTAACTATGGCTACACCTTC. Protein: CASSPALRINYGYTF.

This clone has more than one count but fewer than ten. This chain uses TRBV5-1 with TRBJ2-7, with D perhaps given as TRBD1 or TRBD2 (6 bases each). The CDR3 covers 13 residues. Trimming shortened V by 2 bases and J by 7 bases, and 13 bases separated the two germline ends. CDR1 is SGHRS, CDR2 YFSETQ, per germline. CDR3 in DNA: TGCGCCAGCAGCTTTGGAGGGGGTGGTGAGCAGTACTTC. It codes for CASSFGGGGEQYF. Filled out from reference TRBV5-1 and TRBJ2-7, the complete variable domain reads KAGVTQTPRYLIKTRGQQVTLSCSPISGHRSVSWYQQTPGQGLQFLFEYFSETQRNKGNFPGRFSGRQFSNSRSEMNVSTLELGDSALYLCASSFGGGGEQYFGPGTRLTVT.

The chain couples TRBV9 to TRBJ2-5; unclear D gene. Looked up from germline, CDR1 is SGDLS and CDR2 is YYNGEE. V was pared by 3 bases and J by 4 bases, with 13 bases between. The CDR3 runs 14 residues. CDR3 amino acids: CASSGHSGIETQYF. The CDR3 region has the DNA TGTGCCAGCAGCGGACATTCGGGCATAGAGACCCAGTACTTC.

This chain uses TRBV4-1 with TRBJ2-7; possibly TRBD2 for D (6 bases). Germline V CDR1 and CDR2: MGHRA, YSYEKL. The CDR3 loop spans 16 amino acids. Trimming cost V 4 bases and J 1 base, with 17 bases left between them. The CDR3 DNA is TGCGCCAGCAGCCCCCACGGGAACGGGGGTTCCTACGAGCAGTACTTC. Translated, it gives CASSPHGNGGSYEQYF.

This clone was seen a handful of times. The chain is built from TRBV4-2 and TRBJ1-6; maybe TRBD1 (5 bases). Trimming removed 0 bases from V and 8 bases from J, with 14 bases in between. CDR1 is LGHNA and CDR2 is YNFKEQ in the germline V gene. CDR3 length: 16 amino acids. For the CDR3, the DNA is TGTGCCAGCAGCCAAGACCAGACAGCGGCGGATTCACCCCTCCACTTT. Protein sequence: CASSQDQTAADSPLHF.

CDR3 loop: CASSEAARLATYEQYF. The CDR3 DNA sequence: TGTGCCAGCAGTGAAGCCGCGAGACTAGCAACCTACGAGCAGTACTTC. This rearrangement joins TRBV6-1 to TRBJ2-7, with 7 bases fitting TRBD2. Per germline, CDR1 MNHNS and CDR2 SASEGT. V gave up 0 bases and J gave up 2 bases; unmatched junction bases: 7. This CDR3 is built from 16 residues.

The DNA for the CDR3 is TGCGCCAGCAGCTCAAGCTTGGGGGGACCATCAACCAACAATGAGCAGTTCTTC. Amino acids: CASSSSLGGPSTNNEQFF. This chain links TRBV5-1 with TRBJ2-1, with D possibly matching TRBD2 (6 bases). CDR3 length equals 18 residues. CDR1 is SGHRS and CDR2 is YFSETQ in the germline V gene. The ends were cut back, 3 bases at V and 5 bases at J, with 24 bases in the middle.

The chain couples TRBV4-1 to TRBJ2-7; 7 bases line up with TRBD1. This CDR3 has 15 amino acids. V was clipped by 1 base and J by 2 bases; unmatched bases: 5. Looked up from germline, CDR1 is MGHRA and CDR2 is YSYEKL. The chain's CDR3 is CASSQGAGGPYEQYF. The CDR3 DNA is TGCGCCAGCAGCCAAGGGGCAGGGGGACCCTACGAGCAGTACTTC.

J is TRBJ1-1 and V is TRBV7-6; D is unclear. V was trimmed by 7 bases and J by 1 base, leaving 19 bases between them. The CDR3 has 16 amino acids. CDR1 SGHVS and CDR2 FNYEAQ come from the germline V gene. CDR3 sequence (DNA): TGTGCCAGCATCCAACGACCAGCGGGTGCGAACACTGAAGCTTTCTTT. It codes for CASIQRPAGANTEAFF. Full variable domain (outside the CDR3, taken from reference TRBV7-6 and TRBJ1-1): GAGVSQSPRYKVTKRGQDVALRCDPISGHVSLYWYRQALGQGPEFLTYFNYEAQQDKSGLPNDRFSAERPEGSISTLTIQRTEQRDSAMYRCASIQRPAGANTEAFFGQGTRLTVV.

V usage is TRBV2 and J usage is TRBJ1-1; TRBD1 might be the D (6 bases). The V end was cut by 2 bases, the J end by 3 bases, with 13 bases between. The CDR3 has 15 amino acids. Germline V gene lookup returns CDR1 SNHLY and CDR2 FYNNEI. CDR3 sequence: CASSETGKGHTEAFF. The CDR3 bases are TGTGCCAGCAGTGAAACAGGGAAGGGCCACACTGAAGCTTTCTTT.

The rearrangement uses TRBV6-2 or TRBV6-3 and TRBJ2-1, with unresolved D. Trimming stripped 5 bases from V and 0 bases from J, with 14 bases between. Germline CDR1 MNHEY, CDR2 SVGEGT. The CDR3 has 16 residues. The CDR3 nucleotides read TGTGCCAGCAGTCACGGCCAGGCGGCCTCCTACAATGAGCAGTTCTTC. Its translation: CASSHGQAASYNEQFF.

The V and J genes are TRBV19 and TRBJ2-7; D not resolved. The V gene's germline CDR1 is LNHDA and CDR2 SQIVND (reference sequence). V gave up 5 bases and J gave up 0 bases, with 11 bases separating them. The CDR3 contains 14 residues. In nucleotides, the CDR3 is TGTGCCAGTAGTGACGAAGTACCCTCCTACGAGCAGTACTTC. Protein sequence: CASSDEVPSYEQYF. Full variable domain (remainder filled in from reference TRBV19 and TRBJ2-7): DGGITQSPKYLFRKEGQNVTLSCEQNLNHDAMYWYRQDPGQGLRLIYYSQIVNDFQKGDIAEGYSVSREKKESFPLTVTSAQKNPTAFYLCASSDEVPSYEQYFGPGTRLTVT.

The chain employs TRBV4-3 and TRBJ1-4; no clear D gene. This CDR3 has 19 amino acids. V lost 1 base and J lost 0, with 18 bases in between. Germline V CDR1 and CDR2: LGHNA, YSLEER. The CDR3 sequence is CASSQGSSAGATTNEKLFF. In DNA, the CDR3 is TGCGCCAGCAGCCAAGGATCCTCAGCAGGTGCCACAACTAATGAAAAACTGTTTTTT.

The V gene is TRBV12-3 or TRBV12-4, the J gene TRBJ1-2; D perhaps matches TRBD1 (5 bases). V lost 7 bases to trimming and J lost 8 bases, with 14 bases between them. CDR3 size: 12 residues. This chain's CDR3 is CASTRWGSGYTF. The DNA for the CDR3 is TGTGCCAGCACCCGATGGGGGAGCGGCTACACCTTC.

This chain uses TRBV5-6 with TRBJ1-1; the D is unclear. CDR3 length: 12 amino acids. From germline, CDR1 is SGHDT and CDR2 YYEEEE. The V gene lost 6 bases and the J gene lost 6 bases, with 12 bases spanning the gap. For the CDR3, the DNA is TGTGCCAGCACCCGCGGGCGCGCTGAAGCTTTCTTT. Amino acid sequence: CASTRGRAEAFF.

The CDR3 loop reads CASRPLKRGTFGEQFF. In DNA form, the CDR3 reads TGTGCCAGCAGACCCTTGAAGCGGGGAACTTTTGGGGAGCAGTTCTTC. The chain recombines TRBV11-2 with TRBJ2-1, with 7 nucleotides matching TRBD2. The germline CDR1 and CDR2 sequences are SGHAT and FQNNGV. Trimming cost V 6 bases and J 10 bases; bases outside gene matches: 18. The CDR3 runs to 16 residues. Filled out from reference TRBV11-2 and TRBJ2-1, the complete variable domain reads EAGVAQSPRYKIIEKRQSVAFWCNPISGHATLYWYQQILGQGPKLLIQFQNNGVVDDSQLPKDRFSAERLKGVDSTLKIQPAKLEDSAVYLCASRPLKRGTFGEQFFGPGTRLTVL.

V is TRBV7-9 and J is TRBJ1-2; no definite D call. Germline V lookup: CDR1 SEHNR, CDR2 FQNEAQ (reference sequence). V gave up 5 bases and J gave up 4 bases, with 14 bases separating them. The CDR3 runs to 14 residues. The CDR3 DNA follows: TGTGCCAGCAGCGGCGCTCTGGGAGGCTATGGCTACACCTTC. Amino acid sequence: CASSGALGGYGYTF.

The genes are TRBV27 and TRBJ1-2, with D possibly matching TRBD1 (6 bases). The CDR3 loop spans 15 amino acids. From germline, CDR1 is MNHEY and CDR2 SMNVEV (reference sequence). With 4 bases removed from V and 3 bases from J, the gap between germline ends came to 15 bases. Here the CDR3 DNA reads TGTGCCAGCAGTTCCCTTGGGGGCGACCACTATGGCTACACCTTC. Translating gives CASSSLGGDHYGYTF.

The J gene is TRBJ2-5, the V gene TRBV18; D unresolved. The germline V and J ends were trimmed by 2 bases and 7 bases, with 8 bases remaining between them. Germline V gives CDR1 KGHSH, CDR2 LQKENI. The CDR3 totals 12 residues. CDR3 sequence reads: CASSPSEGTQYF. DNA of the CDR3: TGTGCCAGCTCACCATCAGAAGGGACCCAGTACTTC.

This chain uses TRBV10-2 with TRBJ2-7, with D possibly matching TRBD2 (6 bases). The CDR3 covers 15 residues. Germline assignment: CDR1 WSHSY and CDR2 SAAADI. V gave up 1 base and J gave up 5 bases, with 15 bases separating them. DNA for the CDR3: TGCGCCAGCAGTGAGTTGTCTCCGCCGGGGGACGAGCAGTACTTC. Amino acid sequence: CASSELSPPGDEQYF.

V is TRBV6-5 and J is TRBJ2-1; 7 bases match TRBD1. This CDR3 region has 14 residues. Per germline, CDR1 MNHEY and CDR2 SVGAGI. The junction had 15 bases not matched to a gene; V was cut back by 9 bases and J by 10 bases. CDR3 amino acids: CASRDRSRDREQFF. In DNA, the CDR3 is TGTGCCAGTCGGGACAGATCACGGGATAGGGAGCAGTTCTTC.

V is TRBV6-1 and J is TRBJ1-1; possibly TRBD1 for D (5 bases). Germline V CDR1 and CDR2: MNHNS, SASEGT. CDR3 length: 13 residues. Trimming cost V 6 bases and J 7 bases, with 15 bases left between them. CDR3 DNA sequence: TGTGCCAGCAGCGGAGCGGGGCCGGTTGAAGCTTTCTTT. Its protein is CASSGAGPVEAFF.

The CDR3 bases are TGTGCCAGCAGCCCGGACAGGCATAGCACTGAAGCTTTCTTT. Its protein product is CASSPDRHSTEAFF. The rearrangement links TRBV2 to TRBJ1-1; 7 bases are shared with TRBD1. Germline trimming cut 6 bases from V and 4 bases from J; bases unmatched to any gene: 8. The CDR3 contains 14 residues. Germline CDR1 and CDR2: SNHLY and FYNNEI.